This T cell receptor (beta chain) is drawn from a study of cytomegalovirus exposure and HLA in healthy donors. Background on the study: Genotyping of roughly 400 donors showed that over 80% belonged to the Caucasian-associated ancestry cluster. Broader study findings: Most sequenced TCRs were rare (though some public TCRs occurred in many donors). Researchers counted around 150 TCR beta chains as cytomegalovirus-associated.

About this clone: The antigen remains undetermined.

The germline gives CDR1 SGDLS, CDR2 YYNGEE. The CDR3 is 15 amino acids. Unmatched junction bases numbered 8, after V lost 0 bases and J lost 9 bases. A multiplex PCR was run with 60 Vbeta primers and 13 Jbeta primers. The method was immunoSEQ multiplex PCR; TCRdb's version includes in-frame clones alone and lacks a portion of them. The data contain about 140,000 clones, 80% to 85% of them singletons. These donors counted as nominally healthy when sampled, but unrecorded immune exposures were likely. V and J are TRBV9 and TRBJ2-1; 8 bases line up with TRBD1. This TCR was sampled from a male donor in good health and CMV-seropositive. The sample taken for sequencing was PBMCs. The DNA for the CDR3 is TGTGCCAGCAGCGTAGTAGGACAGGGTATCGGTGAGCAGTTCTTC. Its protein product is CASSVVGQGIGEQFF.